Below, 28 T cell receptor beta chains from the same sample are listed, as sequenced in a study of Graves' ophthalmopathy and Graves' hyperthyroidism. RNA transcripts provided the template for amplifying TCR beta CDR3 regions. The authors performed first-round RT-PCR with HTBI primers and then a second-round multiplex PCR. TCRdb reanalysed the multiplex PCR reads using MiXCR and keeps one entry per CDR3 protein. The sample holds about 620,000 distinct CDR3 sequences, about 24% seen once. Specimen: peripheral blood. The origin of the receptors is a woman under 30 with stable Graves' hyperthyroidism. Some clones in this sample may be carry-over from other donors' samples.

This clonotype was seen ten or more times. This rearrangement joins TRBV13 to TRBJ2-7, with 9 bases fitting TRBD1. V gave up 5 bases and J gave up 5 bases; unmatched junction bases: 16. Germline V gene data show CDR1 as PRHDT and CDR2 as FYEKMQ (reference sequence). This CDR3 is built from 17 residues. The CDR3 DNA reads as TGTGCCAGCAGCCACGATGACCGGGACAGGGTTATCCACGAGCAGTACTTC. It yields the protein CASSHDDRDRVIHEQYF.

This chain joins TRBV12-3 or TRBV12-4 and TRBJ1-1; D perhaps matches TRBD1 (6 bases). This CDR3 contains 16 residues. V gave up 4 bases and J gave up 1 base, with 16 bases separating them. The CDR3 here is CASSSTGGARNTEAFF. In DNA form, the CDR3 reads TGTGCCAGCAGTTCAACGGGGGGGGCCAGGAACACTGAAGCTTTCTTT.

The gene calls are TRBV6-2 or TRBV6-3 and TRBJ1-5; D possibly corresponds to TRBD1 (5 bases). V was shortened by 1 base and J by 7 bases, with 8 bases between the two germline ends. Germline CDR1 reads MNHEY; CDR2 reads SVGEGT. The CDR3 runs 13 residues. CDR3 DNA sequence: TGTGCCAGCAGTTACTGGGGGGAACAGCCCCAGCATTTT. Translation: CASSYWGEQPQHF.

This clonotype was recorded a few times. The V call is TRBV5-1, the J call TRBJ2-7, with 11 bases lining up with TRBD1. This CDR3 spans 18 amino acids. V shed 6 bases and J 2 bases; nucleotides not matched to a gene: 16. The germline V gene has CDR1 SGHRS and CDR2 YFSETQ. For the CDR3, the DNA is TGCGCCAGCACCGGACAGGGGGCAACTACGGGACTCCCCTACGAGCAGTACTTC. This codes for CASTGQGATTGLPYEQYF.

In this sample, this clonotype turned up many times. V usage is TRBV6-5 and J usage is TRBJ1-6; a possible D gene is TRBD1 (5 bases). Germline-derived CDR1 and CDR2 are MNHEY and SVGAGI. Between the trimmed V and J ends, which lost 6 bases and 0 bases, there was a span of 18 bases. The CDR3 has 18 amino acids. CDR3 sequence: CASSARPGLSSYNSPLHF. The CDR3 region has the DNA TGTGCCAGCAGCGCACGACCAGGGCTTAGCTCCTATAATTCACCCCTCCACTTT.

Many counts were recorded for this clonotype. The V call is TRBV18, the J call TRBJ1-6, with 9 nucleotides matching TRBD1. The CDR3 runs to 16 residues. Losses at the gene ends were 2 bases for V and 9 bases for J; bases not matched to a gene: 8. CDR1 and CDR2 from the germline V gene are KGHSH and LQKENI. The CDR3 DNA follows: TGTGCCAGCTCACCATTCCCTGTGACAGGGGGTTCACCCCTCCACTTT. This gives the protein CASSPFPVTGGSPLHF. Variable domain in full (rest from reference TRBV18 and TRBJ1-6): NAGVMQNPRHLVRRRGQEARLRCSPMKGHSHVYWYRQLPEEGLKFMVYLQKENIIDESGMPKERFSAEFPKEGPSILRIQQVVRGDSAAYFCASSPFPVTGGSPLHFGNGTRLTVT.

The table lists this clonotype with a few counts. The genes are TRBV5-1 and TRBJ1-1; D call uncertain. This CDR3 region has 11 residues. The germline V and J ends were trimmed by 7 bases and 7 bases, with 11 bases remaining between them. Germline CDR1 SGHRS, CDR2 YFSETQ. The CDR3 sequence is CASHVSGEAFF. The CDR3 nucleotides are TGCGCCAGCCATGTATCGGGTGAAGCTTTCTTT.

There are many counts of this clonotype. V gene TRBV12-3 or TRBV12-4 combines with J gene TRBJ2-7; 10 bases map to TRBD2. The CDR3 is 18 residues long. With 2 bases clipped from V and 3 bases from J, the junction kept 13 bases outside the gene matches. The CDR3 spells CASSLRGQPGTSDYEQYF. The CDR3 DNA reads TGTGCCAGCAGTTTAAGGGGGCAACCCGGGACTAGCGACTACGAGCAGTACTTC.

At least ten counts were recorded for this clonotype. The chain couples TRBV20-1 to TRBJ1-5; D possibly corresponds to TRBD1 (6 bases). There are 16 residues in the CDR3. The ends were cut back, 3 bases at V and 5 bases at J, with 20 bases in the middle. Germline V gene lookup returns CDR1 DFQATT and CDR2 SNEGSKA (reference sequence). CDR3 amino acids: CSASGTGTRRDQPQHF. Here the CDR3 DNA reads TGCAGTGCTAGCGGAACCGGGACACGCCGTGATCAGCCCCAGCATTTT.

This clonotype was observed a few times. The gene calls are TRBV13 and TRBJ1-5, with D perhaps matching TRBD1 (5 bases). The V gene's germline CDR1 is PRHDT and CDR2 FYEKMQ (reference sequence). V lost 4 bases, J lost 0 bases, and 7 bases lay in between. CDR3 length: 14 amino acids. CDR3 loop: CASSSRVSNQPQHF. DNA for the CDR3: TGTGCCAGCAGCTCCAGGGTTAGCAATCAGCCCCAGCATTTT.

This sequence joins TRBV19 and TRBJ2-2; D may be TRBD2 (6 bases). Germline V gives CDR1 LNHDA, CDR2 SQIVND (reference sequence). The CDR3 is 15 residues long. Between the trimmed V and J ends, which lost 10 bases and 4 bases, there was a span of 19 bases. Here the CDR3 reads CATLRVGGTTGELFF. The CDR3, as DNA: TGTGCCACCCTTCGGGTGGGGGGTACCACCGGGGAGCTGTTTTTT.

This clonotype occurred many times. V is TRBV2 and J is TRBJ1-1, with TRBD1 identical over 7 bases. The CDR3 runs to 17 residues. Germline trimming cut 3 bases from V and 4 bases from J; bases unmatched to any gene: 14. Germline V gene lookup returns CDR1 SNHLY and CDR2 FYNNEI. The chain's CDR3 is CASSDPVWQGDRTEAFF. As DNA, the CDR3 is TGTGCCAGCAGTGACCCGGTTTGGCAGGGGGATCGCACTGAAGCTTTCTTT.

This clonotype was picked up many times. The CDR3 is CASSSGDSYSGNTIYF. In nucleotides, the CDR3 is TGTGCCAGCAGCTCCGGGGACAGTTACTCTGGAAACACCATATATTTT. V is TRBV25-1 and J is TRBJ1-3; 7 bases fit TRBD1. J was trimmed by 0 bases and V by 6 bases; bases with no gene match: 8. Germline CDR1 reads MGHDK; CDR2 reads SYGVNS. The CDR3 runs 16 residues. Full variable domain (outside the CDR3, taken from reference TRBV25-1 and TRBJ1-3): EADIYQTPRYLVIGTGKKITLECSQTMGHDKMYWYQQDPGMELHLIHYSYGVNSTEKGDLSSESTVSRIRTEHFPLTLESARPSHTSQYLCASSSGDSYSGNTIYFGEGSWLTVV.

The CDR3 region has the DNA TGTGCCAGCAGCCAGGGACAGGGATTCTCCTACGAGCAGTACTTC. Encoded protein: CASSQGQGFSYEQYF. The chain carries TRBV13 and TRBJ2-7, with 9 bases matching TRBD1. Trimming at V came to 5 bases and at J to 0 bases, leaving 5 bases not matched to a gene. The CDR3 consists of 15 residues. Germline V CDR1 and CDR2: PRHDT, FYEKMQ (reference sequence).

This clonotype was counted many times. The V and J genes are TRBV12-3 or TRBV12-4 and TRBJ1-5, with D uncertain. The V end lost 5 bases, the J end lost 4 bases, and 12 bases lay between the germline ends. The CDR3 loop spans 14 amino acids. Here the CDR3 DNA reads TGTGCCAGCAGTCCGACCATCTATAATCAGCCCCAGCATTTT. Its protein is CASSPTIYNQPQHF.

As regards this clonotype: A much more abundant neighbour one base away suggests this may be a read error. The chain employs TRBV20-1 and TRBJ2-7, with TRBD2 as a possible D gene (5 bases). Matching the DNA end better, TRBJ2-1 makes the J call doubtful. The length of the CDR3 is 15 residues. Germline V gene lookup returns CDR1 DFQATT and CDR2 SNEGSKA (reference sequence). CDR3 protein: CSARGGMSGIYEQFF. As DNA, the CDR3 is TGCAGTGCTAGAGGGGGTATGTCGGGGATCTACGAGCAGTTCTTC.

This clonotype was counted only a few times. This chain uses TRBV12-3 or TRBV12-4 with TRBJ1-3, with no clear D. The CDR3 extends over 14 amino acids. V dropped 7 bases and J dropped 0 bases, with 10 bases sitting between them. The CDR3 nucleotides read TGTGCCAGCACCATAATGAGCTCTGGAAACACCATATATTTT. It yields the protein CASTIMSSGNTIYF.

The V call is TRBV5-1, the J call TRBJ1-1; tentative D call: TRBD1 (5 bases). Germline CDR1 and CDR2: SGHRS and YFSETQ. This CDR3 has 16 amino acids. Trimming took off 4 bases at V and 4 bases at J, with 20 bases between the two ends. The CDR3 loop is CASSPGPGGGGTEAFF. CDR3 coding DNA: TGCGCCAGCAGCCCCGGGCCGGGGGGAGGTGGCACTGAAGCTTTCTTT. The full variable domain, in which reference TRBV5-1 and TRBJ1-1 provide the parts outside the CDR3, is KAGVTQTPRYLIKTRGQQVTLSCSPISGHRSVSWYQQTPGQGLQFLFEYFSETQRNKGNFPGRFSGRQFSNSRSEMNVSTLELGDSALYLCASSPGPGGGGTEAFFGQGTRLTVV.

This clonotype was counted ten times or more. This chain links TRBV27 with TRBJ1-5, with D uncertain. The CDR3 consists of 15 residues. The V gene lost 0 bases and the J gene lost 1 base, with 7 bases spanning the gap. Looked up from germline, CDR1 is MNHEY and CDR2 is SMNVEV (reference sequence). CDR3 protein: CASSLSGTSNQPQHF. CDR3 in DNA: TGTGCCAGCAGTTTATCGGGCACAAGCAATCAGCCCCAGCATTTT.

This clonotype showed up many times. The rearrangement links TRBV7-2 to TRBJ1-2; no firm D call. From germline, CDR1 is SGHTA and CDR2 FQGNSA. V lost 6 bases and J lost 0, with 8 bases in between. There are 13 residues in the CDR3. Written as DNA, the CDR3 is TGTGCCAGCAGTCGGTCTTCTAACTATGGCTACACCTTC. Protein: CASSRSSNYGYTF.

This clonotype was counted at least ten times. J is TRBJ1-1 and V is TRBV30, with unresolved D. V was trimmed by 0 bases and J by 1 base, leaving 6 bases between them. Per the germline V gene, CDR1 is GTSNPN and CDR2 is SVGIG (reference sequence). This CDR3 has 13 amino acids. CDR3 coding DNA: TGTGCCTGGAGTGTACCTGGGAACACTGAAGCTTTCTTT. Protein sequence: CAWSVPGNTEAFF.

The chain employs TRBV19 and TRBJ1-1; 8 bases map to TRBD1. Germline CDR1 reads LNHDA; CDR2 reads SQIVND (reference sequence). The CDR3 consists of 15 residues. Unmatched junction bases numbered 4, after V lost 3 bases and J lost 1 base. DNA of the CDR3: TGTGCCAGTAGTATTGGACAGGGAGAGAACACTGAAGCTTTCTTT. Translated: CASSIGQGENTEAFF.

J is TRBJ2-2 and V is TRBV5-1, with 7 bases lining up with TRBD1. V lost 4 bases, J lost 4 bases, and 4 bases stayed unmatched. Germline CDR1 reads SGHRS; CDR2 reads YFSETQ. This CDR3 has 14 amino acids. The CDR3 reads CASSMGQTTGELFF. CDR3 DNA: TGCGCCAGCAGCATGGGACAGACCACCGGGGAGCTGTTTTTT.

This clonotype was detected ten times or more. The V gene is TRBV7-9, the J gene TRBJ1-1; D may be TRBD1 (5 bases). Germline CDR1 and CDR2: SEHNR and FQNEAQ (reference sequence). This CDR3 comprises 15 residues. V was trimmed by 5 bases and J by 0 bases, leaving 13 bases between them. The CDR3 spells CASSPHGGMNTEAFF. CDR3 nucleotides: TGTGCCAGCAGCCCCCATGGGGGGATGAACACTGAAGCTTTCTTT.

The J gene is TRBJ2-7, the V gene TRBV6-1, with D possibly matching TRBD1 (6 bases). This CDR3 comprises 13 residues. The germline CDR1 and CDR2 sequences are MNHNS and SASEGT. Trimming stripped 1 base from V and 6 bases from J, with 10 bases between. In DNA form, the CDR3 reads TGTGCCAGCAGTGAAGGTACAGGGACCGAGCAGTACTTC. Protein: CASSEGTGTEQYF.

V and J are TRBV2 and TRBJ1-2, with D possibly TRBD1 on 5 matching bases. The CDR3 runs to 14 residues. Germline lookup yields CDR1 SNHLY and CDR2 FYNNEI. The V gene lost 2 bases and the J gene lost 2 bases, with 9 bases spanning the gap. This CDR3 reads CASSEQGVNYGYTF. The CDR3 DNA reads as TGTGCCAGCAGTGAACAGGGTGTGAACTATGGCTACACCTTC.

The table lists this clonotype with many counts. For the CDR3, the DNA is TGCGCCAGCAGCTTGGGACAGGGGGCAGACACTGAAGCTTTCTTT. Translated, it gives CASSLGQGADTEAFF. The chain carries TRBV5-1 and TRBJ1-1, with 10 bases identical to TRBD1. CDR1 and CDR2 (germline): SGHRS, YFSETQ. The CDR3 covers 15 residues. With 0 bases clipped from V and 3 bases from J, the junction kept 2 bases outside the gene matches.

The genes are TRBV6-5 and TRBJ2-5; D remains ambiguous. Germline loops: CDR1 MNHEY, CDR2 SVGAGI. V gave up 0 bases and J gave up 3 bases, with 8 bases separating them. The CDR3 length is 14 residues. In DNA, the CDR3 is TGTGCCAGCAGTTACTCCTCGGCCGAAGAGACCCAGTACTTC. This sequence encodes CASSYSSAEETQYF.